This is a list of T cell receptor beta chains from one sample in a study of T-cell memory formation after mild COVID-19. MiXCR, run by TCRdb on the 5' RACE reads, gives a single entry per CDR3 protein. The table includes 260,000 or so distinct CDR3 sequences, roughly a sixth detected once. The sample taken for sequencing was PBMCs or a T cell subset sorted from them (not recorded which). These receptors were taken from a man younger than 30 who had mild COVID-19 (a few samples of this study predate the infection). Cell type and time point are not known. CDR3s include the opening cysteine and the closing phenylalanine or tryptophan. The D gene is left open where the match is weak. A clone size is listed for some rows: how often the clone was seen (once, few, many), or a class if it is expanded.

d_gene	j_gene	v_gene	abundance	CDR3aa	CDR3nt
.	TRBJ2-3	TRBV5-4	few	CASSLGRVADTQYF	TGTGCCAGCAGCTTGGGCAGGGTCGCAGATACGCAGTATTTT
.	TRBJ2-3	TRBV9	many	CASSVGGYTDTQYF	TGTGCCAGCAGCGTAGGGGGATACACAGATACGCAGTATTTT
.	TRBJ2-1	TRBV20-1	.	CSARDIGSNEQFF	TGCAGTGCTAGAGATATTGGGTCCAATGAGCAGTTCTTC
.	TRBJ2-1	TRBV29-1	.	CSEGTGDYNEQFF	TGCAGCGAGGGGACCGGGGACTACAATGAGCAGTTCTTC
.	TRBJ1-2	TRBV19	.	CASSHDRTGGYGYTF	TGTGCCAGTAGTCATGACCGGACGGGAGGTTATGGCTACACCTTC
.	TRBJ2-1	TRBV28	once	CASRKDSSSYNEQFF	TGTGCCAGCAGAAAAGATTCGAGCTCCTACAATGAGCAGTTCTTC
.	TRBJ2-3	TRBV18	.	CASSPPGRTWDTQYF	TGTGCCAGCTCACCACCGGGGCGGACCTGGGATACGCAGTATTTT
TRBD1	TRBJ1-1	TRBV30	.	CAWTGQGETEAFF	TGTGCCTGGACCGGACAGGGGGAGACTGAAGCTTTCTTT
.	TRBJ2-1	TRBV20-1	few	CSALLYGRASYNEQFF	TGCAGTGCGCTGCTCTATGGCAGGGCGTCCTACAATGAGCAGTTCTTC
.	TRBJ1-5	TRBV2	.	CASSERSRTQPQHF	TGTGCCAGCAGTGAAAGGAGTAGAACTCAGCCCCAGCATTTT
TRBD2	TRBJ2-5	TRBV6-2/TRBV6-3	few	CASIARLALKETQYF	TGTGCCAGCATAGCCCGACTAGCCCTAAAAGAGACCCAGTACTTC
.	TRBJ2-3	TRBV11-2	few	CASSAPGLRSDTQYF	TGTGCCAGCAGCGCGCCGGGACTTCGATCAGATACGCAGTATTTT
.	TRBJ2-3	TRBV27	many	CASSLLGGTSTDTQYF	TGTGCCAGCAGTTTACTAGGCGGAACTAGCACAGATACGCAGTATTTT
.	TRBJ1-2	TRBV20-1	few	CSARVGRPMGYTF	TGCAGTGCTAGAGTAGGCAGGCCTATGGGCTACACCTTC
.	TRBJ2-7	TRBV6-5	.	CASSYGGPGVYEQYF	TGTGCCAGCAGTTACGGCGGGCCGGGCGTCTACGAGCAGTACTTC